A selection of T cell receptor beta chains follows, all from one sample in a study of blood T cell repertoires in COVID-19. TCRdb's copy holds only in-frame clones and misses some; the assay was immunoSEQ multiplex PCR. Altogether 70,000 to 100,000 clones are present, roughly 90% being singletons, with the ten largest covering less than 3.5%. The specimen sequenced was peripheral blood. The receptors were sampled from a man in his fifties with COVID-19, enrolled during active disease. The CDR3 runs from the conserved cysteine through the conserved F or W. Each record gives: CDR3 protein, CDR3 DNA, D gene, J gene, V gene, clone size, CDR3 length. The D gene is left open where the match is weak. Clone size appears in some rows only: once, few, many, or a class for an expanded clone.

CASSLGQGGGYTF | TGTGCCAGCAGCCTCGGACAGGGGGGTGGCTACACCTTC | TRBD1 | TRBJ1-2 | TRBV12-3/TRBV12-4 | NA | 13
CASSGLAGGTDTQYF | TGTGCCAGCAGCGGACTAGCGGGGGGCACAGATACGCAGTATTTT | TRBD2 | TRBJ2-3 | TRBV3-1/TRBV3-2 | NA | 15
CASSRDRTYEQYF | TGTGCCAGCTCCCGGGACAGAACCTACGAGCAGTACTTC | TRBD1 | TRBJ2-7 | TRBV18 | NA | 13
CASSLWSGTGGYEQYF | TGTGCCAGCAGTTTATGGTCAGGGACAGGAGGCTACGAGCAGTACTTC | TRBD1 | TRBJ2-7 | TRBV28 | few | 16
CASSLQGNTEAFF | TGCGCCAGCAGCTTGCAGGGCAACACTGAAGCTTTCTTT | NA | TRBJ1-1 | TRBV5-1 | NA | 13
CASSESRGEGYTF | TGTGCCAGCAGTGAAAGCAGGGGGGAAGGCTACACCTTC | TRBD1 | TRBJ1-2 | TRBV2 | NA | 13
CASSFGQGGGYTF | TGTGCCAGCAGTTTTGGACAGGGTGGCGGCTACACCTTC | TRBD1 | TRBJ1-2 | TRBV27 | few | 13
CASSRTPGNTIYF | TGTGCCAGCAGCAGGACACCTGGAAACACCATATATTTT | NA | TRBJ1-3 | TRBV7-9 | NA | 13
CASSPVGVNTEAFF | TGTGCCAGCTCACCAGTAGGGGTGAACACTGAAGCTTTCTTT | NA | TRBJ1-1 | TRBV18 | once | 14
CASSRDISGNTIYF | TGCGCCAGCAGCCGCGACATCTCTGGAAACACCATATATTTT | NA | TRBJ1-3 | TRBV4-1 | NA | 14
CASSRSGGLLEQYF | TGTGCCAGCAGCCGAAGCGGGGGACTCCTCGAGCAGTACTTC | TRBD2 | TRBJ2-7 | TRBV7-9 | NA | 14
CASSQAGTGTYEQYF | TGTGCCAGCAGCCAAGCCGGGACAGGTACTTACGAGCAGTACTTC | TRBD1 | TRBJ2-7 | TRBV7-9 | NA | 15
CASSSPSGEITDTQYF | TGTGCCAGCAGTTCTCCTAGCGGGGAGATAACAGATACGCAGTATTTT | TRBD2 | TRBJ2-3 | TRBV27 | few | 16
CASSPGQESEQYF | TGTGCCAGCTCACCGGGACAGGAAAGCGAGCAGTACTTC | TRBD1 | TRBJ2-7 | TRBV18 | NA | 13
CASSWTGYNEQFF | TGCGCCAGCAGCTGGACAGGGTACAATGAGCAGTTCTTC | TRBD1 | TRBJ2-1 | TRBV5-1 | NA | 13
CASSENVGASYNEQFF | TGTGCCAGCAGTGAAAATGTGGGGGCCTCCTACAATGAGCAGTTCTTC | NA | TRBJ2-1 | TRBV2 | NA | 16
CASSYVPGFGNQPQHF | TGTGCCAGCAGTTATGTTCCAGGCTTCGGCAATCAGCCCCAGCATTTT | NA | TRBJ1-5 | TRBV6-2/TRBV6-3 | NA | 16
CASCPGTGRGKNTEAFF | TGTGCCAGCTGTCCCGGGACAGGGAGGGGGAAGAACACTGAAGCTTTCTTT | TRBD1 | TRBJ1-1 | TRBV2 | NA | 17
CASSYREGGIADTQYF | TGTGCCAGCAGTTACCGGGAGGGGGGAATTGCAGATACGCAGTATTTT | TRBD2 | TRBJ2-3 | TRBV6-2/TRBV6-3 | NA | 16
CASSGGGYEQYF | TGTGCCAGCTCCGGCGGGGGTTACGAGCAGTACTTC | TRBD2 | TRBJ2-7 | TRBV18 | NA | 12
CASSPGTGGYEQYF | TGTGCCAGCAGTCCGGGGACAGGGGGTTACGAGCAGTACTTC | TRBD1 | TRBJ2-7 | TRBV5-4 | NA | 14
CASSLGGGPEQYF | TGTGCCAGCAGTTTAGGCGGGGGGCCCGAGCAGTACTTC | TRBD2 | TRBJ2-7 | TRBV27 | NA | 13
CSASDGPLNYGYTF | TGCAGTGCTAGTGATGGCCCCCTTAACTATGGCTACACCTTC | NA | TRBJ1-2 | TRBV20-1 | NA | 14
CASSMGTGGTEAFF | TGTGCCAGTAGTATGGGGACAGGGGGGACTGAAGCTTTCTTT | TRBD1 | TRBJ1-1 | TRBV19 | NA | 14
CASRPVNYGYTF | TGTGCCAGCAGACCGGTGAACTATGGCTACACCTTC | NA | TRBJ1-2 | TRBV2 | NA | 12
CASSLLGQGDYEQYF | TGTGCCAGCAGCTTATTGGGACAAGGAGACTACGAGCAGTACTTC | NA | TRBJ2-7 | TRBV11-3 | NA | 15
CASSSTWWGGTPAKNIQYF | TGTGCCAGCAGTTCCACATGGTGGGGGGGGACCCCAGCCAAAAACATTCAGTACTTC | TRBD2 | TRBJ2-4 | TRBV27 | NA | 19
CASSLGPLRGGYTF | TGTGCCAGCAGCCTGGGGCCCCTTCGCGGTGGCTACACCTTC | NA | TRBJ1-2 | TRBV5-4 | NA | 14
CASSPQGSYEPQHF | TGTGCCAGCAGCCCCCAGGGGTCCTACGAGCCCCAGCATTTT | NA | TRBJ1-5 | TRBV7-2 | NA | 14
CASSDRGTGIGNQPQHF | TGTGCCAGCAGTGACAGAGGGACAGGGATAGGCAATCAGCCCCAGCATTTT | TRBD1 | TRBJ1-5 | TRBV6-4 | NA | 17
CASSPRGTGAGMFF | TGTGCCAGCAGCCCTAGGGGCACAGGGGCAGGGATGTTTTTT | TRBD1 | TRBJ1-4 | TRBV9 | NA | 14
CASRIQGAVTGELFF | TGTGCCAGCAGGATACAGGGGGCGGTCACCGGGGAGCTGTTTTTT | TRBD1 | TRBJ2-2 | TRBV2 | NA | 15
CASSLAGSNQPQHF | TGTGCCAGCAGCTTGGCCGGGTCCAATCAGCCCCAGCATTTT | NA | TRBJ1-5 | TRBV5-8 | NA | 14
CASSQLGNSFSGNTIYF | TGTGCCAGCAGTCAACTAGGGAACTCTTTCTCTGGAAACACCATATATTTT | NA | TRBJ1-3 | TRBV27 | NA | 17
CASSSRTGEETQYF | TGTGCCAGCAGTTCCAGGACAGGGGAAGAGACCCAGTACTTC | TRBD1 | TRBJ2-5 | TRBV2 | NA | 14
CASSLDSGQDDRYF | TGTGCCAGCAGCTTAGATTCGGGACAGGACGATCGGTACTTC | TRBD1 | TRBJ2-7 | TRBV7-9 | NA | 14
CASSLSPPGSYNEQFF | TGTGCCAGCAGTTTATCTCCCCCGGGCTCCTACAATGAGCAGTTCTTC | NA | TRBJ2-1 | TRBV28 | NA | 16
CASSGQANTEAFF | TGCGCCAGCAGCGGACAGGCGAACACTGAAGCTTTCTTT | TRBD1 | TRBJ1-1 | TRBV5-1 | NA | 13
CASRTRKLFF | TGTGCCAGCAGAACAAGAAAACTGTTTTTT | NA | TRBJ1-4 | TRBV6-5 | NA | 10
CASTPRASGGSNTGELFF | TGTGCCAGTACTCCAAGGGCTAGCGGGGGCTCGAACACCGGGGAGCTGTTTTTT | TRBD2 | TRBJ2-2 | TRBV19 | NA | 18
CASSQVGGLPYEQYF | TGCGCCAGCAGCCAAGTGGGGGGACTGCCCTACGAGCAGTACTTC | NA | TRBJ2-7 | TRBV4-3 | NA | 15
CASSGITGGEGYTF | TGTGCCAGCAGTGGCATCACAGGGGGCGAAGGCTACACCTTC | TRBD1 | TRBJ1-2 | TRBV2 | NA | 14